These 28 T cell receptor beta chains originate from one sample sequenced in a study of cytomegalovirus exposure and HLA in healthy donors. Both 60 Vbeta primers and 13 Jbeta primers went into the PCR. Assay: immunoSEQ multiplex PCR; the TCRdb copy retains only in-frame clones and omits some. In the table there are under 150,000 clones, around 86% of which are singletons. Sequenced: PBMCs. The receptors were sampled from a woman aged 50 to 60 in good health and CMV-seropositive.

The sample holds a few counts of this clone. The CDR3 DNA reads TGTGCCAGCAGTGGGAGGGTGAGTTCCTACGAGCAGTACTTC. It is translated as CASSGRVSSYEQYF. The rearrangement joins TRBV6-6 to TRBJ2-7, with TRBD2 identical over 7 bases. There are 14 residues in the CDR3. Germline lookup yields CDR1 MNHNY and CDR2 SVGAGI (reference sequence). With V trimmed by 5 bases and J by 1 base, 5 bases remained unmatched.

Only one count was recorded for this clone. The chain has TRBV5-1 and TRBJ1-2, with 7 bases that match TRBD1. The V gene's germline CDR1 is SGHRS and CDR2 YFSETQ. The trim removed 3 bases at V and 0 bases at J, leaving 2 bases unmatched. The CDR3 has 14 residues. For the CDR3, the DNA is TGCGCCAGCAGCTCCGGGACAGCTAACTATGGCTACACCTTC. Encoded protein: CASSSGTANYGYTF.

This chain links TRBV28 with TRBJ1-1, with 7 bases identical to TRBD1. J was trimmed by 1 base and V by 5 bases; bases with no gene match: 7. This CDR3 is 15 amino acids long. Germline V gene data show CDR1 as MDHEN and CDR2 as SYDVKM. CDR3 sequence (DNA): TGTGCCAGCAGTCCGTTGACAGGGCGGAACACTGAAGCTTTCTTT. It specifies CASSPLTGRNTEAFF. The full variable domain, with the rest looked up from reference TRBV28 and TRBJ1-1, is DVKVTQSSRYLVKRTGEKVFLECVQDMDHENMFWYRQDPGLGLRLIYFSYDVKMKEKGDIPEGYSVSREKKERFSLILESASTNQTSMYLCASSPLTGRNTEAFFGQGTRLTVV.

The chain couples TRBV27 to TRBJ1-2, with a possible D match to TRBD1 (6 bases). Deletions cut 6 bases from V and 4 bases from J, with 15 bases between. The CDR3 loop spans 14 amino acids. The germline V gene encodes CDR1 MNHEY and CDR2 SMNVEV (reference sequence). Here the CDR3 reads CASRPTGTLYGYTF. CDR3 bases: TGTGCCAGCAGACCGACAGGAACCCTCTATGGCTACACCTTC.

The gene calls are TRBV2 and TRBJ2-3; TRBD2 agrees at 8 bases. Germline CDR1 SNHLY, CDR2 FYNNEI. The CDR3 covers 14 residues. With V trimmed by 2 bases and J by 5 bases, 3 bases remained unmatched. The CDR3 is CASSERLAGDTQYF. The CDR3 nucleotides are TGTGCCAGCAGTGAACGGCTAGCGGGAGATACGCAGTATTTT.

The chain recombines TRBV5-1 with TRBJ1-1; TRBD1 matches 7 bases. CDR1 and CDR2 from the germline V gene are SGHRS and YFSETQ. The CDR3 is 15 amino acids. J gave up 1 base and V 4 bases, and 7 bases lay outside the gene matches. The CDR3 sequence: CASSPSTGRNTEAFF. CDR3 sequence (DNA): TGCGCCAGCAGCCCCTCGACAGGGAGGAACACTGAAGCTTTCTTT.

The chain has TRBV2 and TRBJ2-7; D is perhaps TRBD2 (6 bases). The germline V and J ends were trimmed by 7 bases and 5 bases, with 12 bases remaining between them. The CDR3 consists of 12 residues. In germline, CDR1 is SNHLY, CDR2 FYNNEI. CDR3 region: CASTATGDEQYF. The DNA for the CDR3 is TGTGCCAGCACCGCAACGGGGGACGAGCAGTACTTC.

This clone was recorded only once. CDR3 residues: CASSLTGSGSPLHF. The CDR3 nucleotides read TGTGCCAGCAGCTTAACGGGGTCCGGGTCACCCCTCCACTTT. This chain joins TRBV11-2 and TRBJ1-6; D not resolved. V was pared by 2 bases and J by 10 bases, with 12 bases between. CDR1 is SGHAT and CDR2 is FQNNGV in the germline V gene. CDR3 length: 14 amino acids.

The chain uses TRBV5-1 and TRBJ2-3; D not certain. The ends were cut back, 1 base at V and 4 bases at J, with 10 bases in the middle. The germline V gene encodes CDR1 SGHRS and CDR2 YFSETQ. The CDR3 is 14 residues long. CDR3 loop: CASSLNFNSDTQYF. CDR3 in DNA: TGCGCCAGCAGCTTGAATTTTAACTCAGATACGCAGTATTTT.

The rearrangement uses TRBV11-2 and TRBJ2-7; TRBD2 matches 10 bases. This CDR3 is built from 16 residues. After removal of 1 base from V and 1 base from J, the junction contained 4 bases not matched to a gene. Germline CDR1 is SGHAT and CDR2 is FQNNGV. This CDR3 reads CASSLARSGRSYEQYF. The CDR3 region has the DNA TGTGCCAGCAGCTTAGCCCGTAGCGGGAGGTCCTACGAGCAGTACTTC.

This clone occurred a few times. The chain couples TRBV7-3 to TRBJ2-3, with 8 bases identical to TRBD2. V lost 5 bases, J lost 4 bases, and 8 bases stayed unmatched. Germline V gene data show CDR1 as SGHTA and CDR2 as FQGTGA. The CDR3 sequence is 15 residues long. CDR3 sequence: CASSISGGGSDTQYF. The CDR3 bases are TGTGCCAGCAGCATAAGCGGGGGTGGGTCAGATACGCAGTATTTT.

The chain combines TRBV2 with TRBJ1-2; possible D gene TRBD1, 5 bases. Trimming took off 6 bases at V and 5 bases at J, with 16 bases between the two ends. CDR1 and CDR2 (germline): SNHLY, FYNNEI. The CDR3 contains 14 residues. In DNA, the CDR3 is TGTGCCAGCAGACTCAGCGACAGTCCATATGGCTACACCTTC. Amino acid sequence: CASRLSDSPYGYTF.

The V gene is TRBV19, the J gene TRBJ1-1; 7 bases align to TRBD1. The CDR3 runs 15 residues. V shed 3 bases, J shed 4 bases, and the junction held 8 bases outside the gene matches. In germline, CDR1 is LNHDA, CDR2 SQIVND (reference sequence). CDR3 protein: CASSISVRGSTEAFF. The CDR3 nucleotides are TGTGCCAGTAGTATCTCGGTCAGGGGGTCCACTGAAGCTTTCTTT.

This sequence joins TRBV5-4 and TRBJ2-3; 7 bases line up with TRBD1. Germline V gene sequence: CDR1 SGHNT, CDR2 YYREEE (reference sequence). The CDR3 is made up of 15 amino acids. J lost 4 bases, V lost 0 bases, and 5 bases had no gene match. DNA for the CDR3: TGTGCCAGCAGCTTGGCCCGGGACAGACCAGATACGCAGTATTTT. Its translation is CASSLARDRPDTQYF.

The chain combines TRBV7-2 with TRBJ2-3; unclear D gene. Germline-derived CDR1 and CDR2 are SGHTA and FQGNSA. The CDR3 has 13 amino acids. V was trimmed by 1 base and J by 8 bases, leaving 10 bases between them. CDR3 sequence (DNA): TGTGCCAGCAGCTTAGGATTAGAGAGTACGCAGTATTTT. Translated, it gives CASSLGLESTQYF.

This clone was seen a single time. The V and J genes are TRBV7-3 and TRBJ2-2; unclear D gene. The V end was cut by 2 bases, the J end by 0 bases, with 10 bases between. The germline CDR1 and CDR2 sequences are SGHTA and FQGTGA. This CDR3 region has 16 residues. This CDR3 is CASSLGGSTNTGELFF. DNA of the CDR3: TGTGCCAGCAGCTTAGGCGGCTCGACGAACACCGGGGAGCTGTTTTTT.

This sequence joins TRBV25-1 and TRBJ2-3; TRBD2 aligns across 9 bases. Germline trimming cut 6 bases from V and 3 bases from J; bases unmatched to any gene: 10. CDR1 and CDR2 from the germline V gene are MGHDK and SYGVNS. This CDR3 is built from 16 residues. The chain's CDR3 is CASRGLTSGVTDTQYF. The CDR3 DNA is TGTGCCAGCAGGGGGTTGACTAGCGGAGTTACAGATACGCAGTATTTT. Supplemented by reference TRBV25-1 and TRBJ2-3, the full variable domain reads EADIYQTPRYLVIGTGKKITLECSQTMGHDKMYWYQQDPGMELHLIHYSYGVNSTEKGDLSSESTVSRIRTEHFPLTLESARPSHTSQYLCASRGLTSGVTDTQYFGPGTRLTVL.

This clone showed up just once. V is TRBV2 and J is TRBJ1-4, with D unclear. The CDR3 is 12 amino acids. Germline loops: CDR1 SNHLY, CDR2 FYNNEI. V was clipped by 6 bases and J by 10 bases, with 12 bases between them. CDR3 DNA sequence: TGTGCCAGCAGCGCTCTAGATGGAAAACTGTTTTTT. Amino acid sequence: CASSALDGKLFF.

This chain joins TRBV2 and TRBJ1-1, with TRBD1 as a possible D gene (5 bases). V was clipped by 4 bases and J by 0 bases, with 21 bases between them. The CDR3 has 18 residues. CDR1 and CDR2 from the germline V gene are SNHLY and FYNNEI. The CDR3 DNA is TGTGCCAGCAGTGTAACGGAGGGGAGGAGCTTCATGAACACTGAAGCTTTCTTT. Amino acids: CASSVTEGRSFMNTEAFF.

The chain couples TRBV30 to TRBJ1-6, with a tentative D call TRBD1 (6 bases). Germline V gene data show CDR1 as GTSNPN and CDR2 as SVGIG (reference sequence). This CDR3 is 13 amino acids long. This CDR3 is CASTGWGNSPLHF. DNA of the CDR3: TGTGCTTCCACAGGGTGGGGTAATTCACCCCTCCACTTT.

Here the CDR3 reads CASSTRGDTQYF. The DNA of the CDR3 is TGTGCCAGTAGTACTCGGGGGGATACGCAGTATTTT. The gene calls are TRBV19 and TRBJ2-3, with D possibly TRBD2 on 6 matching bases. Germline V gives CDR1 LNHDA, CDR2 SQIVND (reference sequence). Trimming shortened V by 4 bases and J by 6 bases, and 8 bases separated the two germline ends. The CDR3 runs 12 residues.

This clone is classed as medium-sized. The V gene is TRBV7-8, the J gene TRBJ1-1; 11 bases map to TRBD1. V lost 1 base and J lost 3; bases outside the gene matches: 7. CDR1 and CDR2 (germline): SGHVS, FQNEAQ. The CDR3 covers 17 residues. The CDR3 spells CASSLDLGTGGYTEAFF. CDR3 nucleotides: TGTGCCAGCAGCTTAGATTTGGGGACAGGGGGGTACACTGAAGCTTTCTTT.

This chain connects TRBV4-2 to TRBJ1-2; D remains unclear. Germline assignment: CDR1 LGHNA and CDR2 YNFKEQ. Trimming cost V 2 bases and J 1 base, with 8 bases left between them. The CDR3 loop spans 14 amino acids. The CDR3 is CASSQPRVNYGYTF. In DNA, the CDR3 is TGTGCCAGCAGCCAACCCCGGGTTAACTATGGCTACACCTTC.

The chain links TRBV11-2 to TRBJ2-1; D is possibly TRBD1 (5 bases). From germline, CDR1 is SGHAT and CDR2 FQNNGV. Trimming left V 3 bases short and J 0 bases short, with 9 bases between. This CDR3 has 15 amino acids. CDR3 in DNA: TGTGCCAGCAGCTTTAGGGGAATCTCCTACAATGAGCAGTTCTTC. It is translated as CASSFRGISYNEQFF.

This rearrangement joins TRBV2 to TRBJ2-2; TRBD2 matches at 11 bases. This CDR3 is built from 16 residues. Germline CDR1 and CDR2: SNHLY and FYNNEI. Trimming took 1 base from V and 8 from J; bases not matched to a gene: 6. CDR3 DNA: TGTGCCAGCAGTGAAGTTAGCGGGGGGGCCGGTGGGGAGCTGTTTTTT. This translates into CASSEVSGGAGGELFF.

The J gene is TRBJ1-5, the V gene TRBV28, with TRBD1 identical over 7 bases. V shed 5 bases, J shed 2 bases, and the junction held 15 bases outside the gene matches. CDR1 is MDHEN and CDR2 is SYDVKM in the germline V gene. The CDR3 is made up of 18 amino acids. The chain's CDR3 is CASSLTTGLISGNQPQHF. As DNA, the CDR3 is TGTGCCAGCAGTCTGACGACAGGGCTGATATCGGGCAATCAGCCCCAGCATTTT.

The chain is built from TRBV6-5 and TRBJ2-1, with TRBD2 matching 8 bases. With V trimmed by 6 bases and J by 11 bases, 6 bases remained unmatched. Looked up from germline, CDR1 is MNHEY and CDR2 is SVGAGI. The CDR3 sequence is 12 residues long. The CDR3 DNA follows: TGTGCCAGCAGCAATAGCGGGGCCCAGCAGTTCTTC. It yields the protein CASSNSGAQQFF.

V gene TRBV27 combines with J gene TRBJ2-1; 15 bases fit TRBD2. V trimming: 2 bases; J trimming: 10 bases; junction bases outside the gene matches: 6. Germline V gene data show CDR1 as MNHEY and CDR2 as SMNVEV (reference sequence). The CDR3 is 16 amino acids. The CDR3: CASSLGLAGGLGEQFF. In nucleotides, the CDR3 is TGTGCCAGCAGTTTAGGACTAGCGGGAGGGTTGGGGGAGCAGTTCTTC.